The entry below gives a single T cell receptor (beta chain) sequence along with its context. The antigen it recognizes is unknown. The input lacks base qualities; no much larger clone sits a single base away. This sample stems from a study of shared clonotypes between healthy human individuals (TCRdb year 2020). Concerning the study at large: A couple of women and a few men aged 18 to 49 years were included in the cohort. For each donor, three plates each were used for CD4 naive and CD4 memory, two plates were used for CD8 naive, and one plate was used for CD8 memory. Leukapheresis yielded between about 0.85 and 10 billion PBMCs per donor. To estimate repertoire size and how much clonotypes are shared between individuals, the study performed deep sequencing of blood TCR repertoires from about five healthy adults. To increase sequencing depth and limit assay-specific biases, TCR repertoire library preparation and sequencing were carried out by different laboratories using diverse techniques. The investigation overall reported the following: Across a few donors, roughly 5.4% of naive CD4, around 3.5% of naive CD8, 2.3% of memory CD4, and under 0.45% of memory CD8 clonotypes were shared. Only blood was sampled, and tissue TCR repertoires likely differ from those in blood. Pairwise subsampling led to the expectation that sequencing depth would affect the degree of clonotype sharing among donors. Larger estimated clonotype richness was generally found for naive subsets than for memory subsets. The genetic and exposure-history diversity represented was limited by the small number of donors. Incomplete sequencing was indicated by rarefaction of sorted-subset datasets, despite the large sequencing depth. Clonotypes shared by all four sorted-subset donors showed higher generation probabilities than non-shared clonotypes.

Using the deep immunoSEQ assay, multiplex PCR amplified TCR CDR3 regions from genomic DNA. For each cell subset, the extracted genomic DNA was distributed evenly across all wells of several immunoSEQ 96-well plates, and each plate served as one replicate. For sorted subsets, 150 to 250 ng genomic DNA, equal to 30,000 to 35,000 T cell genomes, was loaded into each replicate PCR. The purified libraries were quantified using a Qubit 3.0 fluorometer, sized with a Bioanalyzer 2100, and then quantified again using the KAPA Library Quantification kit. Every immunoSEQ 96-well plate was sequenced on a dedicated single-read 150-cycle Illumina NextSeq 550 flow cell. For the original study's pipeline: The immunoSEQ output contained only junctional sequences without quality scores, so filtering could not match that applied to full-length reads. To assign V/J genes and CDR3, sequences were annotated using PyIR, a Python wrapper for IgBLAST v1.9, with IMGT germline references. Reads were removed for weak V/J assignments (E-value above 1e-6), missing CDR3, stop codons, out-of-frame junctions, or ambiguous translated residues. V3J clonotypes were defined as sequences sharing the same inferred V gene, J gene, and CDR3 amino acid sequence. Percentage overlap between repertoires was calculated by dividing the number of shared unique clonotypes by the size of the smaller repertoire. RTK rarefaction, the Chao1 estimator, and Recon v2.1 estimates of unobserved clonotypes were used to assess repertoire richness. Generation probabilities were computed with OLGA for all TCRbeta clonotypes obtained by the gDNA method from several donors. TCRdb took this table from immuneACCESS and kept in-frame rearrangements with V and J called. Such tables lack part of the clones; where checked against another copy, unresolved V genes explain under half of the gap, and the rest is unexplained. V and J calls and clone size follow that table, whereas D and trimming were derived from the DNA. This sample holds 2,100,000 or so clones; more than 90% were observed only once. In total, the top ten clones hold around 0.13% of the sample.

The donors were healthy, HIV-negative adults who had no recently reported acute infections or vaccinations. Every donor was a Caucasian adult living in Nashville, Tennessee, USA. CD4+ T cells were enriched through magnetic negative selection, after which naive cells were positively selected on CD45RA and the remaining negative fraction served as the memory subset. After blood collection by leukapheresis, PBMCs were isolated using Ficoll-Histopaque density gradient centrifugation and then cryopreserved in the vapor phase of liquid nitrogen. Analytical flow cytometry was used to check the purity and quantity of every magnetically sorted T cell population. Genomic DNA was isolated from each sorted fraction and quantified by UV absorbance on a Nanodrop 2000c. The CDR3 contains 15 residues, cysteine and phenylalanine counted. Kept here is only the CDR3 DNA, which spans 45 bases and is read in frame from base 1. Based on the germline V gene, the CDR1 and CDR2 sequences are SGHTA and FQGNSA. Trimming takes 9 bases off V and 4 bases off J; junction bases not matched to a gene: 9.

Sequenced: naive CD4+ T cells sorted from blood. The cell subset or site label on this specimen signifies: CD45RA+ positively selected. The V gene is TRBV7-2 and the J gene is TRBJ2-5, and 12 junction bases match TRBD1. This receptor was obtained from a man aged 18 to 30 in good health. CDR3 loop: CARPGGQGAGETQYF. In nucleotides, the sequence is TGTGCCAGGCCTGGGGGACAGGGGGCCGGAGAGACCCAGTACTTC.